The TCR beta chain described here comes from a study of cytomegalovirus exposure and HLA in healthy donors. Overall study findings and caveats: Later analysis suggested most CMV-associated TCR beta chains were HLA-restricted. The study put under 200 TCR beta chains on its list as cytomegalovirus-associated. Association with HLA alleles at 0.05 false discovery rate was found for 15,000 to 20,000 TCR beta sequences in a later analysis. Only CMV serostatus was available as immune exposure information.

This clone has just one count. Antigen specificity is unknown. The PCR used 60 Vbeta and 13 Jbeta primers. Assay: immunoSEQ multiplex PCR; the TCRdb copy retains only in-frame clones and omits some. The sample has roughly 190,000 clones, around 74% seen once. This CDR3 has 15 residues. Per the germline V gene, CDR1 is MNHNY and CDR2 is SVGAGI (reference sequence). Trimming at V came to 0 bases and at J to 4 bases, leaving 4 bases not matched to a gene. This receptor was taken from a girl aged 5-17 years in good health and CMV-seropositive. The specimen was PBMCs. The rearrangement links TRBV6-6 to TRBJ1-2; 8 bases line up with TRBD1. This chain's CDR3 is CASSYSQGATYGYTF. CDR3 nucleotide sequence: TGTGCCAGCAGTTACTCCCAGGGGGCGACCTATGGCTACACCTTC.